This entry lists 20 T cell receptor beta chains sequenced from one sample in a study of blood T cells in healthy people across ages (dated by TCRdb to about 2015). To prepare the library, 5' RACE was applied. TCRdb names Illumina HiSeq 2500 as the instrument used. The second PCR ran for roughly 6 to 11 cycles and used a J-beta primer mix along with a sample-barcoded 5' primer. TCRdb reworked the public reads: Q25 trimming with fastp, MiXCR clone assembly, productive beta chains retained. Rows are unified per CDR3 protein, each entry keeping the most common DNA and genes. The sample table holds some 370,000 distinct CDR3 sequences, of which 45% to 65% were seen once. In total, the top ten clones hold roughly 51% of the sample. Sequencing was carried out using blood. These receptors were taken from a man between 60 and 75 years old in good health.

The chain is built from TRBV10-3 and TRBJ2-1; TRBD2 agrees at 11 bases. This CDR3 has 17 residues. V was pared by 4 bases and J by 7 bases, with 12 bases of the junction left unmatched. The germline CDR1 and CDR2 sequences are ENHRY and SYGVKD. CDR3 protein: CAISGPETSGKWNEQFF. The CDR3 bases are TGTGCCATCAGTGGCCCCGAGACTAGCGGGAAATGGAATGAGCAGTTCTTC.

The chain joins TRBV7-2 to TRBJ2-1; 8 nucleotides match TRBD2. Germline V CDR1 and CDR2: SGHTA, FQGNSA. This CDR3 contains 14 residues. V was pared by 5 bases and J by 9 bases, with 9 bases of the junction left unmatched. CDR3 in amino acids: CASSRDSGGGEQFF. The DNA of the CDR3 is TGTGCCAGCAGCCGGGACTCCGGGGGGGGTGAGCAGTTCTTC.

Only a few counts were recorded for this clonotype. CDR3 nucleotides: TGCAGCGTTGAAGAGCTTGGGACAGGGCAAAATGGCTACACCTTC. Its protein product is CSVEELGTGQNGYTF. The chain joins TRBV29-1 to TRBJ1-2; the match to TRBD1 covers 9 bases. The V gene end was trimmed by 0 bases and the J gene end by 6 bases; junction bases not matched to a gene: 8. This CDR3 spans 15 amino acids. CDR1 is SQVTM and CDR2 is ANQGSEA in the germline V gene.

The chain couples TRBV20-1 to TRBJ2-5; 7 bases align to TRBD1. Germline V gene data show CDR1 as DFQATT and CDR2 as SNEGSKA (reference sequence). J lost 5 bases, V lost 3 bases, and 9 bases had no gene match. CDR3 length equals 14 residues. This chain's CDR3 is CSARPTGVGETQYF. Written as DNA, the CDR3 is TGCAGTGCTAGGCCCACAGGGGTCGGGGAGACCCAGTACTTC.

A few counts support this clonotype. V is TRBV20-1 and J is TRBJ2-3; no clear D. CDR1 is DFQATT, CDR2 SNEGSKA, per germline (reference sequence). The CDR3 spans 12 residues. V lost 3 bases and J lost 3, with 7 bases in between. CDR3 protein: CSASRRTDTQYF. For the CDR3, the DNA is TGCAGTGCTAGTCGTCGTACAGATACGCAGTATTTT.

The gene calls are TRBV7-6 and TRBJ2-1; 11 bases are a match to TRBD1. J was trimmed by 12 bases and V by 5 bases; bases with no gene match: 15. CDR1 is SGHVS and CDR2 is FNYEAQ in the germline V gene. CDR3 size: 16 residues. The CDR3 sequence: CASSHTPGQGDLAQFF. CDR3 bases: TGTGCCAGCAGCCACACCCCGGGACAGGGGGATCTAGCGCAGTTCTTC. Filled out from reference TRBV7-6 and TRBJ2-1, the complete variable domain reads GAGVSQSPRYKVTKRGQDVALRCDPISGHVSLYWYRQALGQGPEFLTYFNYEAQQDKSGLPNDRFSAERPEGSISTLTIQRTEQRDSAMYRCASSHTPGQGDLAQFFGPGTRLTVL.

The chain uses TRBV5-1 and TRBJ2-1; D unresolved. V was shortened by 0 bases and J by 6 bases, with 13 bases between the two germline ends. Per the germline V gene, CDR1 is SGHRS and CDR2 is YFSETQ. The CDR3 runs 15 residues. CDR3 bases: TGCGCCAGCAGCTTGGGGAGCCGGGTAGTCAATGAGCAGTTCTTC. Its protein is CASSLGSRVVNEQFF.

V gene TRBV24-1 combines with J gene TRBJ1-2; 12 nucleotides align to TRBD1. Per the germline V gene, CDR1 is KGHDR and CDR2 is SFDVKD. After removal of 5 bases from V and 4 bases from J, the junction contained 10 bases not matched to a gene. This CDR3 has 17 residues. The DNA of the CDR3 is TGTGCCACCAGTGTTTCCGGGACAGGGGGCCGAAGCTATGGCTACACCTTC. It translates to CATSVSGTGGRSYGYTF.

The chain is built from TRBV3-1 and TRBJ2-5; the D gene is possibly TRBD1 (6 bases). The CDR3 runs 15 residues. Germline CDR1 LGHDT, CDR2 YNNKEL (reference sequence). Trimming removed 4 bases at V and 7 bases at J, with 19 bases between. The CDR3 loop is CASSPQTGPRGTQYF. As DNA, the CDR3 is TGTGCCAGCAGCCCCCAGACAGGTCCTAGGGGGACCCAGTACTTC.

This chain uses TRBV12-3 or TRBV12-4 with TRBJ2-1, with D perhaps matching TRBD1 or TRBD2 (6 bases each). CDR3 size: 15 residues. V lost 2 bases and J lost 2, with 10 bases in between. CDR3 DNA: TGTGCCAGCAGTTTAACGGGGGCCACCTACAATGAGCAGTTCTTC. Translated, it gives CASSLTGATYNEQFF.

In its sample, this clonotype was seen a few times. The chain combines TRBV6-2 or TRBV6-3 with TRBJ1-4; D gene unclear. Germline V gene data show CDR1 as MNHEY and CDR2 as SVGEGT. The V end was cut by 6 bases, the J end by 0 bases, with 17 bases between. This CDR3 comprises 17 residues. Here the CDR3 DNA reads TGTGCCAGCAGCTACGGACCACCCTCTGCAACTAATGAAAAACTGTTTTTT. As protein: CASSYGPPSATNEKLFF.

The CDR3 spells CAISRGLNNEQFF. The CDR3 region has the DNA TGTGCCATCAGCAGAGGCCTTAACAATGAGCAGTTCTTC. V usage is TRBV10-3 and J usage is TRBJ2-1; D is ambiguous. The CDR3 length is 13 residues. V lost 6 bases and J lost 5, with 11 bases in between. The germline gives CDR1 ENHRY, CDR2 SYGVKD.

The V gene is TRBV20-1, the J gene TRBJ2-3; the D gene is possibly TRBD1 (5 bases). V lost 0 bases and J 1 base, leaving 11 bases between the germline ends. Germline values: CDR1 DFQATT, CDR2 SNEGSKA (reference sequence). The CDR3 loop spans 15 amino acids. The CDR3 sequence: CSARDSGRGTDTQYF. The DNA for the CDR3 is TGCAGTGCTAGAGATTCGGGCAGGGGCACAGATACGCAGTATTTT.

The gene calls are TRBV3-1 and TRBJ1-2; D remains unclear. CDR3 length: 13 amino acids. V dropped 3 bases and J dropped 6 bases, with 11 bases sitting between them. Germline assignment: CDR1 LGHDT and CDR2 YNNKEL (reference sequence). This chain's CDR3 is CASSQGRSNGYTF. The CDR3 DNA is TGTGCCAGCAGCCAGGGCAGGTCTAATGGCTACACCTTC.

CDR3 coding DNA: TGCGCCAGCAGCGCCTCCAACTATGGCTACACCTTC. This sequence encodes CASSASNYGYTF. The chain combines TRBV5-1 with TRBJ1-2, with D unclear. The CDR3 loop spans 12 amino acids. CDR1 SGHRS and CDR2 YFSETQ come from the germline V gene. The V gene lost 4 bases and the J gene lost 2 bases, with 6 bases spanning the gap.

Here the CDR3 reads CASSITGTGFEKLFF. Written as DNA, the CDR3 is TGTGCCAGCAGTATAACCGGGACAGGGTTCGAAAAACTGTTTTTT. The V call is TRBV6-5, the J call TRBJ1-4, with 9 bases aligning to TRBD1. The CDR3 sequence is 15 residues long. Germline loops: CDR1 MNHEY, CDR2 SVGAGI. V trimming: 5 bases; J trimming: 8 bases; junction bases outside the gene matches: 9.

The rearrangement links TRBV15 to TRBJ1-1, with 12 positions matching TRBD1. The V and J ends lost 2 bases and 1 base, in that order; junction bases with no gene match: 8. Germline assignment: CDR1 LNHNV and CDR2 YYDKDF (reference sequence). CDR3 length: 18 residues. The CDR3 loop is CATSRPPGQGASNTEAFF. CDR3 nucleotide sequence: TGTGCCACCAGCAGACCACCGGGACAGGGGGCCTCGAACACTGAAGCTTTCTTT. Together with reference TRBV15 and TRBJ1-1, the CDR3 gives the full variable domain: DAMVIQNPRYQVTQFGKPVTLSCSQTLNHNVMYWYQQKSSQAPKLLFHYYDKDFNNEADTPDNFQSRRPNTSFCFLDIRSPGLGDTAMYLCATSRPPGQGASNTEAFFGQGTRLTVV.

This clonotype was observed at least ten times. CDR3 loop: CASNPLGQGKETQYF. The DNA for the CDR3 is TGTGCCAGCAACCCATTGGGACAGGGAAAAGAGACCCAGTACTTC. This chain links TRBV28 with TRBJ2-5, with 9 nucleotides matching TRBD1. Germline CDR1 reads MDHEN; CDR2 reads SYDVKM. The CDR3 is 15 amino acids. The V and J ends lost 7 bases and 3 bases, in that order; junction bases with no gene match: 9.

The sample holds many counts of this clonotype. This chain connects TRBV2 to TRBJ2-3; D is uncertain. The CDR3 spans 13 residues. V was shortened by 4 bases and J by 7 bases, with 12 bases between the two germline ends. CDR1 and CDR2 from the germline V gene are SNHLY and FYNNEI. DNA of the CDR3: TGTGCCAGCAGTGGGGATCCAGCCCATACGCAGTATTTT. Its translation is CASSGDPAHTQYF.

This clonotype showed up many times. The rearrangement links TRBV12-3 or TRBV12-4 to TRBJ2-5; no clear D. The CDR3 totals 11 residues. V shed 6 bases and J shed 3 bases, with 5 bases lying between them. CDR3 in amino acids: CASSLKETQYF. In DNA form, the CDR3 reads TGTGCCAGCAGCTTAAAAGAGACCCAGTACTTC.